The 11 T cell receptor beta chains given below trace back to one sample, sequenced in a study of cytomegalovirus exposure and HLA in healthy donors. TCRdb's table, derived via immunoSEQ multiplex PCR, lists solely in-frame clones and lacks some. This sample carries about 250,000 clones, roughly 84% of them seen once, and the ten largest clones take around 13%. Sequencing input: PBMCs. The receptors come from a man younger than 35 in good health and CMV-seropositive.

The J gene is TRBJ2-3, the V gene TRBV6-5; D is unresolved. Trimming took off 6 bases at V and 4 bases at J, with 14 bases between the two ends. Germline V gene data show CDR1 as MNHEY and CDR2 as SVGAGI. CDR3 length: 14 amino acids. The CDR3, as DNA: TGTGCCAGCAGCCCCGTTGGATTTGCAGATACGCAGTATTTT. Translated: CASSPVGFADTQYF.

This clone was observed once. CDR3 DNA sequence: TGTGCCAGCAGTTACTCTTACAGGTCGAACACCGGGGAGCTGTTTTTT. Protein: CASSYSYRSNTGELFF. The chain employs TRBV6-5 and TRBJ2-2, with a weak D call TRBD1 (5 bases). V lost 0 bases, J lost 0 bases, and 8 bases lay in between. The CDR3 is 16 amino acids. Germline assignment: CDR1 MNHEY and CDR2 SVGAGI.

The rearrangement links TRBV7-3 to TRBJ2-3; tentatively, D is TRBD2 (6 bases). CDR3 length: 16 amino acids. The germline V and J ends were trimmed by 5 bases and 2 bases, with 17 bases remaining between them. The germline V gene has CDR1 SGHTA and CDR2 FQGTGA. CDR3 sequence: CASSNAAGSYTDTQYF. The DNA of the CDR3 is TGTGCCAGCAGCAACGCGGCGGGATCGTACACAGATACGCAGTATTTT.

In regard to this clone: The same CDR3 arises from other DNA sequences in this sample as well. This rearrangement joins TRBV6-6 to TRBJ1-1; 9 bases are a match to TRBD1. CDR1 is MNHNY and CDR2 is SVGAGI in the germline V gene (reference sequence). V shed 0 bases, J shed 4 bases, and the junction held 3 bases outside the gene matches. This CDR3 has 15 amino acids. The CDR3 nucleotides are TGTGCCAGCAGTTACTCGGGACAGGGAAGCACTGAAGCTTTCTTT. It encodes CASSYSGQGSTEAFF.

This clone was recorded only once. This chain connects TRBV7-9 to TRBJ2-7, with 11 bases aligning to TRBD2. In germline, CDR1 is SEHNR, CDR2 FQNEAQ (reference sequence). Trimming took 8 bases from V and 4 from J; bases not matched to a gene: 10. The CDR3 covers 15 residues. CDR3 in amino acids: CASSPAGTSGYEQYF. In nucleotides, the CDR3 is TGTGCCAGCTCCCCCGCAGGGACTAGCGGTTACGAGCAGTACTTC.

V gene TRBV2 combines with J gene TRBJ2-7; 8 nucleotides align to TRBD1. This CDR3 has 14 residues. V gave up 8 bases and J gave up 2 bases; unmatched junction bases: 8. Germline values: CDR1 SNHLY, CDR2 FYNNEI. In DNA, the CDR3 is TGTGCCAGCGGCGGACAGGGATTCACCTACGAGCAGTACTTC. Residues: CASGGQGFTYEQYF.

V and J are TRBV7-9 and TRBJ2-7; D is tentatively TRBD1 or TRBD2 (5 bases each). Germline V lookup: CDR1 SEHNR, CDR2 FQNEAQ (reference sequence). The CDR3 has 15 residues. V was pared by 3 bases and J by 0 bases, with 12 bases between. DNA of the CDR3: TGTGCCAGCAGCTTTTCGGGGCACAGCTCCTACGAGCAGTACTTC. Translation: CASSFSGHSSYEQYF.

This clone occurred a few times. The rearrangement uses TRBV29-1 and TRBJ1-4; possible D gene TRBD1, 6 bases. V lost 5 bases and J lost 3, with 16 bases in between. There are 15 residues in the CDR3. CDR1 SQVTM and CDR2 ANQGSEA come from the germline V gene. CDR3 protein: CSVTPSAGANEKLFF. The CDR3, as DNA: TGCAGCGTTACTCCATCCGCAGGGGCTAATGAAAAACTGTTTTTT.

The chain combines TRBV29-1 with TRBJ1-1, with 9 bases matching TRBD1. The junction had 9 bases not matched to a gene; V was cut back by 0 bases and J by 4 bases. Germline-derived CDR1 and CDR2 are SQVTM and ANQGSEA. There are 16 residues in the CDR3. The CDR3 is CSVEEYTGGVFTEAFF. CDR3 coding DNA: TGCAGCGTTGAAGAGTATACAGGGGGCGTGTTCACTGAAGCTTTCTTT.

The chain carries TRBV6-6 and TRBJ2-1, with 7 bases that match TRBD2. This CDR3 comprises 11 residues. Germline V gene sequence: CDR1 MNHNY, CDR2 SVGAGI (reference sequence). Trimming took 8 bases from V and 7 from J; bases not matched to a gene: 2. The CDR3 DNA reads TGTGCCAGCTCGGGGGGAAATGAGCAGTTCTTC. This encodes CASSGGNEQFF.

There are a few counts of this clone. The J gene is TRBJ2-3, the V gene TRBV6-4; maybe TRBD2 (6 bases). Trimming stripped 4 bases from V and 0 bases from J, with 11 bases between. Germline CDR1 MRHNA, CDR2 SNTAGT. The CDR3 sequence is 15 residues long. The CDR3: CASSGDSGSTDTQYF. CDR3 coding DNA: TGTGCCAGCAGTGGCGATAGCGGAAGCACAGATACGCAGTATTTT.